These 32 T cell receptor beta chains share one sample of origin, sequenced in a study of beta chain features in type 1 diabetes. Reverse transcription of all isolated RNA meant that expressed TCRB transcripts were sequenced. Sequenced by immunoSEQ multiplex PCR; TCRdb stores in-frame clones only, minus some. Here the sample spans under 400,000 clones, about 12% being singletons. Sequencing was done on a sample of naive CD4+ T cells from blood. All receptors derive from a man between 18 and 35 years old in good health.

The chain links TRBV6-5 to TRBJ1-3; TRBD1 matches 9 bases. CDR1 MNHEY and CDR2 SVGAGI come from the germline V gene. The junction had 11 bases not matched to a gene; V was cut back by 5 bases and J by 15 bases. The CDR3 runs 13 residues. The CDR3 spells CASSPIDRDREYF. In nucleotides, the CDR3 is TGTGCCAGCAGTCCCATCGACCGGGACAGGGAATATTTT.

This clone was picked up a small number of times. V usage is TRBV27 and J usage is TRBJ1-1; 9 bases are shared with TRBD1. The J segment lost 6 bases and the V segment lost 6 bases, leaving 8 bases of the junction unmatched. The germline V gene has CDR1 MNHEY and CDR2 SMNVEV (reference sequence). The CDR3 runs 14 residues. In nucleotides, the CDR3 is TGTGCCAGCAGGGGGACAGGGAGGGACTCTGAAGCTTTCTTT. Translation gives CASRGTGRDSEAFF.

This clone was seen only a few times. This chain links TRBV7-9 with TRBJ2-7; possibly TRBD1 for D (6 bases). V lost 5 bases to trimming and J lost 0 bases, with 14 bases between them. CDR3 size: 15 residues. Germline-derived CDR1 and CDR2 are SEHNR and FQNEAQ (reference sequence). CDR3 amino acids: CASSPTGLLSYEQYF. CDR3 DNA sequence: TGTGCCAGCAGCCCGACAGGTCTGCTCTCCTACGAGCAGTACTTC.

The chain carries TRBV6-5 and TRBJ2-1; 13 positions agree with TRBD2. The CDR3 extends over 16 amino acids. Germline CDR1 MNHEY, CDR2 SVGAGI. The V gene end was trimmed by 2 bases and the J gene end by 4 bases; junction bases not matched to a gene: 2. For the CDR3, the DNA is TGTGCCAGCAGTTACACACTAGCGGGGGGGTACAATGAGCAGTTCTTC. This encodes CASSYTLAGGYNEQFF.

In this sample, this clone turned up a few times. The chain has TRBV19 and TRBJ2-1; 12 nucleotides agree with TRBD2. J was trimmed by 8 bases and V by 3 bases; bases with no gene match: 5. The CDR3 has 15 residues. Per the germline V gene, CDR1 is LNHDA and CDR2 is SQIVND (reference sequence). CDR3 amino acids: CASSIRLAGVDEQFF. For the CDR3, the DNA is TGTGCCAGTAGTATCAGACTAGCGGGAGTTGATGAGCAGTTCTTC.

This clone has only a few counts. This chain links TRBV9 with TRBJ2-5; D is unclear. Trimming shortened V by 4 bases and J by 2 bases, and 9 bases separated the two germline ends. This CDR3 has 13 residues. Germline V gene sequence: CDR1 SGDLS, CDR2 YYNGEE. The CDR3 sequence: CASSRQVQETQYF. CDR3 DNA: TGTGCCAGCAGCCGACAAGTGCAAGAGACCCAGTACTTC.

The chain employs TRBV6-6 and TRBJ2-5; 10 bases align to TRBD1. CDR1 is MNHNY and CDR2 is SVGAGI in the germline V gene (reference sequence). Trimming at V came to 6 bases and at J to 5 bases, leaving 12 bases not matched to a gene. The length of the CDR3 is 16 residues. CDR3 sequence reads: CASRTETGGSGETQYF. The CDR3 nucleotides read TGTGCCAGCAGGACAGAGACAGGGGGCTCCGGGGAGACCCAGTACTTC.

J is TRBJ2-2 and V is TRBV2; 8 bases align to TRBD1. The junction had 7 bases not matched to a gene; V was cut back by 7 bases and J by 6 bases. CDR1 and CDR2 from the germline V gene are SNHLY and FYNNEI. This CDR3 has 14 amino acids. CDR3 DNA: TGTGCCAGCAAAGGACAGGGTACAGCCGGGGAGCTGTTTTTT. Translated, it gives CASKGQGTAGELFF.

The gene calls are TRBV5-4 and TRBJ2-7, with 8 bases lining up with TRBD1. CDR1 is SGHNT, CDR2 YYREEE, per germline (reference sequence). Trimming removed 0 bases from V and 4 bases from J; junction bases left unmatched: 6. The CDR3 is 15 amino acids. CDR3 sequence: CASSLEPGGRYEQYF. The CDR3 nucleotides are TGTGCCAGCAGCTTGGAGCCAGGGGGCAGGTACGAGCAGTACTTC.

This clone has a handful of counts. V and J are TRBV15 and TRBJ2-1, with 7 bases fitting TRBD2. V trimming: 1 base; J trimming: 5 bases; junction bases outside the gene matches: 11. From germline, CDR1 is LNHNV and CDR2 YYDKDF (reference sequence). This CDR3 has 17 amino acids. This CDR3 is CATSRGMFRGRDNEQFF. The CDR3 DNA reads TGTGCCACCAGCAGAGGAATGTTCAGAGGGAGGGACAATGAGCAGTTCTTC.

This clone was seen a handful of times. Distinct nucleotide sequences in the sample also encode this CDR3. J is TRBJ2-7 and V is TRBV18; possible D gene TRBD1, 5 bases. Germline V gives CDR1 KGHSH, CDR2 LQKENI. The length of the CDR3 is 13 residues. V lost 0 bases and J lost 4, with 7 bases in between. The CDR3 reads CASSPPGLYEQYF. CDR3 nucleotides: TGTGCCAGCTCACCACCGGGGCTGTACGAGCAGTACTTC.

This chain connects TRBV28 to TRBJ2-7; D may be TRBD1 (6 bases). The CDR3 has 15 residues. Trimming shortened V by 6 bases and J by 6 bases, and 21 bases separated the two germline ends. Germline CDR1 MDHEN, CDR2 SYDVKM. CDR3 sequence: CASSVTGLLMGEQYF. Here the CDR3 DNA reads TGTGCCAGCAGCGTAACAGGGCTCCTTATGGGCGAGCAGTACTTC. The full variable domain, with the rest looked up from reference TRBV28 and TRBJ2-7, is DVKVTQSSRYLVKRTGEKVFLECVQDMDHENMFWYRQDPGLGLRLIYFSYDVKMKEKGDIPEGYSVSREKKERFSLILESASTNQTSMYLCASSVTGLLMGEQYFGPGTRLTVT.

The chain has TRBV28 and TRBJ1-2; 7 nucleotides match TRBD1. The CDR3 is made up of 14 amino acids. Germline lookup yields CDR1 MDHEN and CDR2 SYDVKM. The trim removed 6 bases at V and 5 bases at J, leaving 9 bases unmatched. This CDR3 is CASSAVGTEYGYTF. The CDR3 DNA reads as TGTGCCAGCAGCGCCGTCGGGACAGAATATGGCTACACCTTC.

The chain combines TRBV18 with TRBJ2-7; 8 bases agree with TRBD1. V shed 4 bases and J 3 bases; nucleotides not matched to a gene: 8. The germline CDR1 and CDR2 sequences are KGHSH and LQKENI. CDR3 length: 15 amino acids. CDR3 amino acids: CASSRMGQASYEQYF. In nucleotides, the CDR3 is TGTGCCAGCTCACGCATGGGACAGGCAAGCTACGAGCAGTACTTC. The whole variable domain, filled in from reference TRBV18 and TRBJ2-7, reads NAGVMQNPRHLVRRRGQEARLRCSPMKGHSHVYWYRQLPEEGLKFMVYLQKENIIDESGMPKERFSAEFPKEGPSILRIQQVVRGDSAAYFCASSRMGQASYEQYFGPGTRLTVT.

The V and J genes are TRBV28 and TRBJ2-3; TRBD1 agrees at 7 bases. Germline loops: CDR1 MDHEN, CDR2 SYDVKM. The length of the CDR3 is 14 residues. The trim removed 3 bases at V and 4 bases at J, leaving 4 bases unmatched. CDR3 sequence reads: CASSLGQSPDTQYF. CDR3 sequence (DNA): TGTGCCAGCAGTTTGGGACAGTCCCCAGATACGCAGTATTTT.

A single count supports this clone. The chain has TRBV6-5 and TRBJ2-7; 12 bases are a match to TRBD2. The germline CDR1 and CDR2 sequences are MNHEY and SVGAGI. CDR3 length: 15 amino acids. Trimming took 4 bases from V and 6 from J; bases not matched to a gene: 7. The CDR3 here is CASSSTLAGGPEQYF. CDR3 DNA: TGTGCCAGCAGTTCAACACTAGCGGGAGGTCCCGAGCAGTACTTC.

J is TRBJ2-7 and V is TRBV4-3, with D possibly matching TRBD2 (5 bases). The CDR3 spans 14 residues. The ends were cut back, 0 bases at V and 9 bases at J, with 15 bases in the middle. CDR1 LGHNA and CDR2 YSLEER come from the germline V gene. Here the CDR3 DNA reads TGCGCCAGCAGCCAAGATCCCTCCGCGGGCAGGCAGTACTTC. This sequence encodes CASSQDPSAGRQYF.

DNA of the CDR3: TGCGCCAGCAGCCATTCCATCTGGACAGGGGGAAACGGGGAGCTGTTTTTT. Encoded protein: CASSHSIWTGGNGELFF. The chain has TRBV4-3 and TRBJ2-2, with TRBD1 matching 10 bases. This CDR3 contains 17 residues. Germline CDR1 is LGHNA and CDR2 is YSLEER. The junction had 11 bases not matched to a gene; V was cut back by 3 bases and J by 7 bases.

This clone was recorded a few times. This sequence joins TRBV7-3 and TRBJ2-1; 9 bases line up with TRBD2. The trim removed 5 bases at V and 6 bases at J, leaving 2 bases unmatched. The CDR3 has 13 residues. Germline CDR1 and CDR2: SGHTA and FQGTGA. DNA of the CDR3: TGTGCCAGCAGCGCTAGCGGGACCAATGAGCAGTTCTTC. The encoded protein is CASSASGTNEQFF.

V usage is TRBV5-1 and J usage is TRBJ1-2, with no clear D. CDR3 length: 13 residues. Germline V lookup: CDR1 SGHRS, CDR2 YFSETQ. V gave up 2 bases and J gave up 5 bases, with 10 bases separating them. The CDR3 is CASSFGGVYGYTF. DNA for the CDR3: TGCGCCAGCAGCTTTGGCGGGGTTTATGGCTACACCTTC. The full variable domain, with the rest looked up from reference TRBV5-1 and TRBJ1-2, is KAGVTQTPRYLIKTRGQQVTLSCSPISGHRSVSWYQQTPGQGLQFLFEYFSETQRNKGNFPGRFSGRQFSNSRSEMNVSTLELGDSALYLCASSFGGVYGYTFGSGTRLTVV.

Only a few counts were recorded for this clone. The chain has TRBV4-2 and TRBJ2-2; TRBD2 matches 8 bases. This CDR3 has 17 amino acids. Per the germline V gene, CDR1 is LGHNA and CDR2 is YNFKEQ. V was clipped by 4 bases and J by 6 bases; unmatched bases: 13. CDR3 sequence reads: CASSPSPGGVRAGELFF. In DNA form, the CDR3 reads TGTGCCAGCAGCCCGTCTCCGGGAGGGGTCCGGGCCGGGGAGCTGTTTTTT.

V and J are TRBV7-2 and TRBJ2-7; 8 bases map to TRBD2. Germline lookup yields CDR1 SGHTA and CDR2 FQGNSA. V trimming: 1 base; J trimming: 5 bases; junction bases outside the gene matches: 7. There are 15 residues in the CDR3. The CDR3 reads CASSLEIAGPHEQYF. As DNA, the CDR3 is TGTGCCAGCAGCTTAGAGATAGCGGGGCCCCACGAGCAGTACTTC. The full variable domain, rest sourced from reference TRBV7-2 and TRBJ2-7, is GAGVSQSPSNKVTEKGKDVELRCDPISGHTALYWYRQSLGQGLEFLIYFQGNSAPDKSGLPSDRFSAERTGGSVSTLTIQRTQQEDSAVYLCASSLEIAGPHEQYFGPGTRLTVT.

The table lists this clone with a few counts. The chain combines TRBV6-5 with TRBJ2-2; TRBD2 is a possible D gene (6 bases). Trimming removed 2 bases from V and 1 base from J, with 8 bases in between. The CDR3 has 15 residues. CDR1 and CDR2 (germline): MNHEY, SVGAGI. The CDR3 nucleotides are TGTGCCAGCAGTTACCAGGAGGGGAACACCGGGGAGCTGTTTTTT. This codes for CASSYQEGNTGELFF.

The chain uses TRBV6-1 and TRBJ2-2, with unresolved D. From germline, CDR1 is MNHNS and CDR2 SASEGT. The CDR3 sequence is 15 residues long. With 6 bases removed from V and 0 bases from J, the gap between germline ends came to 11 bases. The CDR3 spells CASRPQATNTGELFF. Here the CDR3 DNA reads TGTGCCAGCAGGCCCCAAGCCACGAACACCGGGGAGCTGTTTTTT.

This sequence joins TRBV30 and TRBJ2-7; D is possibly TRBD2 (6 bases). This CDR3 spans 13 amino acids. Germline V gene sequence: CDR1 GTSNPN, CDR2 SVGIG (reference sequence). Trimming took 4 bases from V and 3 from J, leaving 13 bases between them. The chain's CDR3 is CAWNSGEYYEQYF. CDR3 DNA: TGTGCCTGGAATAGCGGCGAATACTACGAGCAGTACTTC. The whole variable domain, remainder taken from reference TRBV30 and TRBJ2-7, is SQTIHQWPATLVQPVGSPLSLECTVEGTSNPNLYWYRQAAGRGLQLLFYSVGIGQISSEVPQNLSASRPQDRQFILSSKKLLLSDSGFYLCAWNSGEYYEQYFGPGTRLTVT.

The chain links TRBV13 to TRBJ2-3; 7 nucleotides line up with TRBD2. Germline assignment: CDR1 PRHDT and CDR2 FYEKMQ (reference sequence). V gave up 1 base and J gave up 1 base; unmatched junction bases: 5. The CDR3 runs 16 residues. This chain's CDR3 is CASSLVALAGTDTQYF. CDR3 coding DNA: TGTGCCAGCAGCTTAGTTGCCCTAGCGGGCACAGATACGCAGTATTTT.

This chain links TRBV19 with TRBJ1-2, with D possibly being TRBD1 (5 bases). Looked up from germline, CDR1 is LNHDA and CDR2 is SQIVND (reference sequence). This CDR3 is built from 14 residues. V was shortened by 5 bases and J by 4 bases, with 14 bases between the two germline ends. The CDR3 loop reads CASSETVLGYGYTF. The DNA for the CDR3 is TGTGCCAGTAGTGAGACAGTTCTTGGCTATGGCTACACCTTC.

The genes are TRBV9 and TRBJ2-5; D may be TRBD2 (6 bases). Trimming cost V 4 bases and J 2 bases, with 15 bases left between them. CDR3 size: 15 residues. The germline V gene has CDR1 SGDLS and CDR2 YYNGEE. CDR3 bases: TGTGCCAGCAGCCCCAGAGATGGGGGGCAAGAGACCCAGTACTTC. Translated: CASSPRDGGQETQYF.

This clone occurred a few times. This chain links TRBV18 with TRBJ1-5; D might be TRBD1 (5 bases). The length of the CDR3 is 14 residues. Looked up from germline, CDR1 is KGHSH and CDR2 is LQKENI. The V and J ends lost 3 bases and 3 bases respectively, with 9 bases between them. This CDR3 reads CASSPQGTNQPQHF. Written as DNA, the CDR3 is TGTGCCAGCTCACCGCAGGGCACCAATCAGCCCCAGCATTTT.

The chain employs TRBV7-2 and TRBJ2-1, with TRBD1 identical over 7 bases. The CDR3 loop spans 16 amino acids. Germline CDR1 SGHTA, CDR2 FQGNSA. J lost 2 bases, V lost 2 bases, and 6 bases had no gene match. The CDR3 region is CASSLLWTGAYNEQFF. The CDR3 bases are TGTGCCAGCAGCTTACTTTGGACAGGTGCCTACAATGAGCAGTTCTTC.

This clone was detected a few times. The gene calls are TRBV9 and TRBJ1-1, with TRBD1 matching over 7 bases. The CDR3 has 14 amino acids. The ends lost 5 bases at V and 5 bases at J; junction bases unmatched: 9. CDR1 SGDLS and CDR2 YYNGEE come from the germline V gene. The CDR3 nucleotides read TGTGCCAGCAGTATAGACAGGGTGGGTACTGAAGCTTTCTTT. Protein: CASSIDRVGTEAFF.

The CDR3 loop reads CASSSRSTGTNYGYTF. DNA for the CDR3: TGTGCCAGCAGTTCACGTTCAACAGGAACTAACTATGGCTACACCTTC. The chain uses TRBV2 and TRBJ1-2, with D perhaps matching TRBD1 (5 bases). The CDR3 length is 16 residues. V shed 5 bases and J shed 0 bases, with 16 bases lying between them. CDR1 is SNHLY, CDR2 FYNNEI, per germline.